This is a list of T cell receptor beta chains from one sample in a study of cytomegalovirus exposure and HLA in healthy donors. Measured with immunoSEQ multiplex PCR; TCRdb has only the in-frame clones, and not every one. The sample gives approximately 90,000 clones, around three quarters of which show up once; more than 12% is in the top ten. Sequenced input: PBMCs. These receptors originate from a woman aged 45-65 years in good health and CMV-seropositive. Both conserved end residues are part of each CDR3. The order of the fields is J gene, CDR3 length, D gene, V gene, clone size, CDR3 DNA, CDR3 protein. A D gene is named only where the DNA matches it firmly. Rows may omit the clone size; those that give it use once, few, many or a size class.

>TRBJ2-2|13|-|TRBV11-2|-
TGTGCCAGCAGCTTATGGGCCACCGGGGAGCTGTTTTTT
CASSLWATGELFF
>TRBJ1-2|9|-|TRBV20-1|-
TGCAGTGTTCGTAGTGGCTACACCTTC
CSVRSGYTF
>TRBJ2-4|16|TRBD2|TRBV4-2|-
TGTGCCAGCAGCCAAGGGAGGGCTAGCGGGAAAAACATTCAGTACTTC
CASSQGRASGKNIQYF
>TRBJ2-6|18|TRBD1|TRBV28|-
TGTGCCAGCAGGTCCCCGGGACAGCTACTCTCTGGGGCCAACGTCCTGACTTTC
CASRSPGQLLSGANVLTF
>TRBJ2-5|13|-|TRBV7-8|-
TGTGCCAGCAACTTCGGGGGGCGAGAGACCCAGTACTTC
CASNFGGRETQYF
>TRBJ1-5|14|-|TRBV2|few
TGTGCCAGCAGTGCCGGACTTAGCAATCAGCCCCAGCATTTT
CASSAGLSNQPQHF
>TRBJ2-3|13|TRBD2|TRBV19|-
TGTGCCAGTAGTAGTACGGGACTAAATACGCAGTATTTT
CASSSTGLNTQYF
>TRBJ2-5|16|TRBD2|TRBV6-5|-
TGTGCCAGCAGTTACCGACTAGCGGGAGGGGGGGAGACCCAGTACTTC
CASSYRLAGGGETQYF
>TRBJ2-1|13|TRBD2|TRBV27|-
TGTGCCAGCACAGCGGGAGGTATAAATGAGCAGTTCTTC
CASTAGGINEQFF
>TRBJ2-7|16|TRBD2|TRBV7-9|-
TGTGCCAGCAGCGTCCTTCGGAGGGAGGGATACTACGAGCAGTACTTC
CASSVLRREGYYEQYF
>TRBJ1-5|16|TRBD1|TRBV28|-
TGTGCCAGCAGTCCTTCGGGACAGCGCATCAATCAGCCCCAGCATTTT
CASSPSGQRINQPQHF
>TRBJ1-5|12|-|TRBV30|-
TGTGCCTGGAGTTCGGGAGATCAGCCCCAGCATTTT
CAWSSGDQPQHF
>TRBJ1-2|13|TRBD1|TRBV5-8|-
TGTGCCAGCAGCTCAGACAGGGGCTATGGCTACACCTTC
CASSSDRGYGYTF
>TRBJ1-2|14|-|TRBV7-2|-
TGTGCCAGCAGCTCGGGACAAACTAACTATGGCTACACCTTC
CASSSGQTNYGYTF
>TRBJ1-5|16|TRBD1|TRBV5-6|once
TGTGCCAGCAGCGAGTGGGGACAGACTCGGAATCAGCCCCAGCATTTT
CASSEWGQTRNQPQHF
>TRBJ2-1|15|-|TRBV6-6|-
TGTGCCAGCAGTCCTCGGGATGGAACGGGGAATGAGCAGTTCTTC
CASSPRDGTGNEQFF
>TRBJ1-5|16|-|TRBV19|-
TGTGCCAGTAGTCCTCGGCAGGCCCCCGAATATCAGCCCCAGCATTTT
CASSPRQAPEYQPQHF
>TRBJ2-7|14|TRBD1|TRBV28|few
TGTGCCAGCAGTTTAGCGGGACAGGTCCTCGGGGGGTACTTC
CASSLAGQVLGGYF
>TRBJ2-7|13|TRBD1|TRBV29-1|few
TGCAGCGCCGAGGGACAGGGCCCCTACGAGCAGTACTTC
CSAEGQGPYEQYF
>TRBJ2-2|16|-|TRBV15|once
TGTGCCACCAGCCCGGGGCAGGGGCGTCGAGGGGGGGAGCTGTTTTTT
CATSPGQGRRGGELFF
>TRBJ2-7|17|TRBD1|TRBV4-2|-
TGTGCCAGCAGCCAAGGTGTAGCAGGACAGGAGGACTACGAGCAGTACTTC
CASSQGVAGQEDYEQYF
>TRBJ2-3|15|-|TRBV30|-
TGTGCCTGGAGCCCGGCCGCGGGACCGGGAGATACGCAGTATTTT
CAWSPAAGPGDTQYF
>TRBJ2-7|17|TRBD2|TRBV4-1|few
TGCGCCAGCAGCCCCCGGTTCCGGGACTACACCGCTTTAGAGCAGTACTTC
CASSPRFRDYTALEQYF
>TRBJ2-5|14|-|TRBV5-6|-
TGTGCCAGCGGTCGTCAGGGGCTCCAAGAGACCCAGTACTTC
CASGRQGLQETQYF
>TRBJ1-1|14|-|TRBV2|-
TGTGCCAGCAGTGATTTTTCACAGAACACTGAAGCTTTCTTT
CASSDFSQNTEAFF
>TRBJ2-4|12|TRBD2|TRBV30|-
TGTGCCTGGGGTGCGGGAGGGGGCATTCAGTACTTC
CAWGAGGGIQYF
>TRBJ2-7|14|TRBD1|TRBV19|-
TGTGCCAGTAGCGATCGGGGACAGAACTACGAGCAGTACTTC
CASSDRGQNYEQYF
>TRBJ2-2|16|TRBD1|TRBV5-1|-
TGCGCCAGCAGCTCCACCGGGACAGCGAACACCGGGGAGCTGTTTTTT
CASSSTGTANTGELFF
>TRBJ1-4|15|-|TRBV6-6|-
TGTGCCAGCAGTTACTCACCGGAGGTGGATGAAAAACTGTTTTTT
CASSYSPEVDEKLFF
>TRBJ2-6|16|-|TRBV6-1|once
TGTGCCAGCAGTGCCCCCAGGGTGTACGGGGCCAACGTCCTGACTTTC
CASSAPRVYGANVLTF
>TRBJ2-5|14|-|TRBV18|once
TGTGCCAGCTCACCACTGAGACTCGGAGAGACCCAGTACTTC
CASSPLRLGETQYF
>TRBJ1-1|14|TRBD1|TRBV7-2|-
TGTGCCAGCAGCTCGGAAGGGACAGCCCTGGGAGCTTTCTTT
CASSSEGTALGAFF
>TRBJ2-7|12|-|TRBV28|once
TGTGCCAGCAGTTTAGCGGGCTACGAGCAGTACTTC
CASSLAGYEQYF
>TRBJ1-4|14|TRBD1|TRBV6-5|-
TGTGCCAGCAGACCACAGGGGGCGCAGGAAAAACTGTTTTTT
CASRPQGAQEKLFF
>TRBJ2-1|14|TRBD2|TRBV29-1|once
TGCAGCGTTGCTACTAGCGGGGGAGACAATGAGCAGTTCTTC
CSVATSGGDNEQFF
>TRBJ1-2|16|TRBD1|TRBV9|once
TGTGCCAGCTCTATCGGCGGGACAGGGTTGGTTGGTGGCTACACCTTC
CASSIGGTGLVGGYTF
>TRBJ2-3|14|-|TRBV7-2|-
TGTGCCAGCAGCCCGGGACTGTCATCGGATACGCAGTATTTT
CASSPGLSSDTQYF
>TRBJ2-7|15|-|TRBV11-2|-
TGTGCCAGCAGCTTGAGGGTTTCGTTCAACTACGAGCAGTACTTC
CASSLRVSFNYEQYF
>TRBJ2-7|15|TRBD1|TRBV9|-
TGTGCCAGCAGCGTCAGACAGGGGTCCCAATACGAGCAGTACTTC
CASSVRQGSQYEQYF
>TRBJ2-2|17|TRBD2|TRBV5-5|once
TGTGCCAGCAGCATAAGGACTAGCGGGAGTGGTACCGGGGAGCTGTTTTTT
CASSIRTSGSGTGELFF
>TRBJ1-1|13|-|TRBV6-1|-
TGTGCCAGCAGCAGGGTCATGAACACTGAAGCTTTCTTT
CASSRVMNTEAFF
>TRBJ1-1|14|-|TRBV5-4|few
TGTGCCAGCAGCCTTAATCAGGGGAGCACTGAAGCTTTCTTT
CASSLNQGSTEAFF
>TRBJ2-3|15|-|TRBV5-1|few
TGCGCCAGCTTGCGTATGAGCGGGTCAGCAGATACGCAGTATTTT
CASLRMSGSADTQYF
>TRBJ2-4|19|TRBD2|TRBV7-3|few
TGTGCCAGCAGCGGGGCACTAGCGGGAGGCCCAATGGCCAAAAACATTCAGTACTTC
CASSGALAGGPMAKNIQYF
>TRBJ2-7|15|TRBD1|TRBV7-6|few
TGTGCCAGCAGCCCAACGGACAGGGGTGCCTACGAGCAGTACTTC
CASSPTDRGAYEQYF
>TRBJ2-1|16|TRBD2|TRBV28|-
TGTGCCAGCAGTTTATTAATCCAGCGGGACTACAATGAGCAGTTCTTC
CASSLLIQRDYNEQFF
>TRBJ1-4|15|TRBD1|TRBV7-8|-
TGTGCCAGCAGCCAAACAGGGGCCACTAATGAAAAACTGTTTTTT
CASSQTGATNEKLFF
>TRBJ2-5|14|TRBD1|TRBV5-5|-
TGTGCCAGCAGCCGAGGGACAGGGGGAGAGACCCAGTACTTC
CASSRGTGGETQYF
>TRBJ2-7|15|TRBD2|TRBV5-1|few
TGCGCCAGCAGTCGCATCGAGGGGACTACGCACGAGCAGTACTTC
CASSRIEGTTHEQYF
>TRBJ2-5|17|-|TRBV7-9|-
TGTGCCAGCAGCTTAGCCCCCCCCCGCGGGAATTTGGAGACCCAGTACTTC
CASSLAPPRGNLETQYF
>TRBJ1-2|12|-|TRBV19|-
TGTGCCAGTAGTATGGCAAATGATGGCTACACCTTC
CASSMANDGYTF